The 5 T cell receptor beta chains listed next were all sequenced from one sample in a study of CD8 T cells in Susac syndrome (dated 2019 in TCRdb). Libraries were prepared through the immunoSEQ multiplex PCR assay. RNA was extracted using the RNeasy kit, and roughly 0.45 to 1 microgram was reverse transcribed with random hexamers. The public reads were reanalyzed by TCRdb: fastp trimming at Q25, MiXCR alignment, in-frame beta chains only. When rows share a CDR3 protein, they turn into one entry using the most common DNA and genes. Counted in this sample were approximately 170,000 distinct CDR3 sequences; 92% of them appeared once. The top ten clonotypes cover roughly 0.08% of the sample. The specimen sequenced was CD4+ T cells from PBMCs. These receptors all stem from a human donor in good health.

This chain uses TRBV20-1 with TRBJ1-2; 9 positions match TRBD1. Per germline, CDR1 DFQATT and CDR2 SNEGSKA (reference sequence). The V segment lost 5 bases and the J segment 4 bases; nucleotides outside the gene matches: 2. The CDR3 is 12 amino acids. The DNA of the CDR3 is TGCAGTGCTGCGACAGGGGGCTATGGCTACACCTTC. Protein product: CSAATGGYGYTF.

The chain carries TRBV5-1 and TRBJ2-3; D possibly corresponds to TRBD2 (7 bases). CDR3 length equals 15 residues. The V and J ends lost 4 bases and 4 bases respectively, with 16 bases between them. Germline V gene data show CDR1 as SGHRS and CDR2 as YFSETQ. CDR3 residues: CASSTAPGGPDTQYF. In DNA form, the CDR3 reads TGCGCCAGCAGCACCGCTCCGGGGGGCCCAGATACGCAGTATTTT.

The rearrangement links TRBV19 to TRBJ2-7, with TRBD1 as a possible D gene (6 bases). Germline-derived CDR1 and CDR2 are LNHDA and SQIVND (reference sequence). The length of the CDR3 is 15 residues. Deletions cut 4 bases from V and 0 bases from J, with 13 bases between. The CDR3 DNA reads TGTGCCAGTAGTACCCCCAGGGGACCCTCCTACGAGCAGTACTTC. It translates to CASSTPRGPSYEQYF.

V and J are TRBV3-1 and TRBJ1-2, with D hard to call. The length of the CDR3 is 13 residues. In germline, CDR1 is LGHDT, CDR2 YNNKEL (reference sequence). V was pared by 1 base and J by 5 bases, with 8 bases between. As DNA, the CDR3 is TGTGCCAGCAGCCAAGCTGGGGTGTATGGCTACACCTTC. Its translation: CASSQAGVYGYTF.

The chain joins TRBV20-1 to TRBJ2-1, with no clear D. V lost 5 bases, J lost 7 bases, and 15 bases lay in between. CDR1 is DFQATT and CDR2 is SNEGSKA in the germline V gene (reference sequence). This CDR3 is 13 amino acids long. The CDR3 sequence: CSASLDRANEQFF. In nucleotides, the CDR3 is TGCAGTGCTTCCCTAGACCGGGCAAATGAGCAGTTCTTC.